This T cell receptor (beta chain) was profiled in a study of human T cells and chemical hapten exposure. General observations from the study: DPC sensitization did not alter TCRs above 1 in 1000 frequency.

A single record per CDR3 protein comes from TCRdb applying MiXCR to the RACE reads. The sample shows approximately 77,000 distinct CDR3 sequences, 7.5% to 9.5% of them seen only once. V gave up 6 bases and J gave up 0 bases, with 11 bases separating them. The germline V gene has CDR1 SNHLY and CDR2 FYNNEI. This CDR3 has 15 amino acids. Time point defined: patch test 1, 2 weeks after DPC sensitization. Treatment specified: therapeutic diphenylcyclopropenone sensitization with weekly scalp DPC. Blood sampling occurred before each patch-test application. Non-pregnant alopecia patients aged 18 to 70, suitable for DPC therapy. A word on this clonotype: Its specificity is unknown.

This TCR came from a woman aged 25-40 years with alopecia areata. Some clones in this sample may be carry-over from other donors' samples. Source: whole blood, taken in connection with sensitization to the hapten diphenylcyclopropenone (DPC). This sequence joins TRBV2 and TRBJ1-4, with D unclear. CDR3 residues: CASSGRWTTNEKLFF. CDR3 coding DNA: TGTGCCAGCAGCGGACGGTGGACAACTAATGAAAAACTGTTTTTT.